This T cell receptor (beta chain) emerged from a study of OX40 agonist ivuxolimab in advanced cancers. V lost 4 bases and J 2 bases, leaving 4 bases between the germline ends. Per germline, CDR1 SGHRS and CDR2 YFSETQ. This CDR3 is built from 12 residues. Assay used: immunoSEQ multiplex PCR; TCRdb lists only in-frame clones, some missing. This sample has around 90,000 clones, with roughly nine tenths found just once. The chain has TRBV5-1 and TRBJ1-3, with no clear D. The TCR originated in an adult with an advanced solid tumor such as melanoma, head and neck, liver or kidney cancer. The sequencing here drew on CD4+ or CD8+ T cells sorted from blood, taken in a trial of the OX40 agonist ivuxolimab. CDR3 amino acids: CASSLTGNTIYF. The CDR3 nucleotides are TGCGCCAGCAGCCTAACTGGAAACACCATATATTTT.